The rows below give T cell receptor beta chains drawn from one sample of a study of cytomegalovirus exposure and HLA in healthy donors. Here immunoSEQ multiplex PCR was the method, and the copy in TCRdb shows in-frame clones only, minus some. The data contain under 200,000 clones, more than 65% of them singletons. The sequenced sample was PBMCs. The source is a woman between 45 and 60 years old in good health and CMV-seronegative. CDR3s include the opening cysteine and the closing phenylalanine or tryptophan. Each record gives: V gene, D gene, J gene, clone size, CDR3 DNA, CDR3 protein. D genes are given only for firm matches. Expanded clones are given a class, and other clones once, few, many or no size at all.

TRBV2	TRBD1	TRBJ2-7	NA	TGTGCCAGCAGCTGGGACAGGGCCACCTACGAGCAGTACTTC	CASSWDRATYEQYF
TRBV19	NA	TRBJ2-7	NA	TGTGCCAGTAGTATTATGAGCGGAAATCCCTACGAGCAGTACTTC	CASSIMSGNPYEQYF
TRBV27	TRBD1	TRBJ2-7	once	TGTGCCAGCCGAGGGGACAGAAGATCCTACGAGCAGTACTTC	CASRGDRRSYEQYF
TRBV11-3	NA	TRBJ2-1	once	TGTGCCAGCAGCCCTGGTCGGTTCGGGAATGAGCAGTTCTTC	CASSPGRFGNEQFF
TRBV4-3	NA	TRBJ1-2	NA	TGCGCCAGCAGCCAAGTAAACCCGGGGAGCTATGGCTACACCTTC	CASSQVNPGSYGYTF
TRBV9	TRBD1	TRBJ2-7	NA	TGTGCCAGCAGCGGCGGGACAGGCTACGAGCAGTACTTC	CASSGGTGYEQYF
TRBV15	NA	TRBJ1-4	NA	TGTGCCACCAGCAGAGATTTGTTAACCGGAGGGGCCCCAGTAAAACTGTTTTTT	CATSRDLLTGGAPVKLFF
TRBV5-1	TRBD1	TRBJ2-7	NA	TGCGCCAGCAAGGGAGGGACAGGGGCCTACGAGCAGTACTTC	CASKGGTGAYEQYF
TRBV2	NA	TRBJ1-1	NA	TGTGCCAGCAGTTACAGGGCCCCCTGGGGTGCTTCGAACACTGAAGCTTTCTTT	CASSYRAPWGASNTEAFF
TRBV30	TRBD1	TRBJ1-4	NA	TGTGCCTGGAGTGACCAGACAGGGCGATATGAAAAACTGTTTTTT	CAWSDQTGRYEKLFF
TRBV27	TRBD2	TRBJ2-1	NA	TGTGCCAGCAGTTTTAGGCTAGCGGGAGGGCCTAATGAGCAGTTCTTC	CASSFRLAGGPNEQFF
TRBV5-1	TRBD1	TRBJ2-5	few	TGCGCCAGCAGCTTTACAGGGGACCAAGAGACCCAGTACTTC	CASSFTGDQETQYF
TRBV7-9	TRBD1	TRBJ2-1	NA	TGTGCCAGCTTACCCGGGACAGGGGGCGCGGAAAATGAGCAGTTCTTC	CASLPGTGGAENEQFF
TRBV6-6	NA	TRBJ2-7	NA	TGTGCCAGCACCTCAAGCGCCGTGGGGCAGTACTTC	CASTSSAVGQYF
TRBV9	NA	TRBJ2-2	NA	TGTGCCAGCAGTCGACAGGACCTGAACACCGGGGAGCTGTTTTTT	CASSRQDLNTGELFF
TRBV28	NA	TRBJ1-2	NA	TGTGCCAGCAGCCTCACGGAGGGCTACACCTTC	CASSLTEGYTF
TRBV2	TRBD2	TRBJ2-2	NA	TGTGCCAGCAGTGAACAGGCGGGAGCGCTCACCGGGGAGCTGTTTTTT	CASSEQAGALTGELFF
TRBV10-1	NA	TRBJ1-2	NA	TGCGCCAGCAGTGAGTCGATCAGGGGCGAACACTATGGCTACACCTTC	CASSESIRGEHYGYTF
TRBV6-6	TRBD1	TRBJ2-5	NA	TGTGCCAGCAGTTACGGGACAGGGAGAACTCAAGAGATCCAGTACTTC	CASSYGTGRTQEIQYF
TRBV19	TRBD1	TRBJ1-2	NA	TGTGCCACCAGTCCAGGACAGGGCGTCGGCTACACCTTC	CATSPGQGVGYTF
TRBV18	NA	TRBJ2-1	NA	TGTGCCAGCTCACCACCGTTGTCCATTCGAGGCAATGAGCAGTTCTTC	CASSPPLSIRGNEQFF
TRBV5-1	NA	TRBJ1-1	NA	TGCGCCAGCAGCTTGGTCTCGAACACTGAAGCTTTCTTT	CASSLVSNTEAFF
TRBV7-2	TRBD1	TRBJ2-5	NA	TGTGCCAGCAGCTTTTATCGGCAGGGGGAATTGGGGACCCAGTACTTC	CASSFYRQGELGTQYF
TRBV5-1	NA	TRBJ1-2	once	TGCGCCAGCAGTGAATCCGGTCCTGGCTACACCTTC	CASSESGPGYTF
TRBV11-2	TRBD1	TRBJ2-7	NA	TGTGCCAGCAGCTTTAGGGGGCGAGGGTACGAGCAGTACTTC	CASSFRGRGYEQYF
TRBV15	NA	TRBJ2-5	NA	TGTGCCACCAGCAGAGACAGGGCCGGAGAGACCCAGTACTTC	CATSRDRAGETQYF
TRBV30	NA	TRBJ1-1	NA	TGTGCCTGGTACAGGAGATTGAACACTGAAGCTTTCTTT	CAWYRRLNTEAFF
TRBV28	NA	TRBJ1-4	NA	TGTGCCAGCAGTTTAAACGCGGGTGTAGAAAAACTGTTTTTT	CASSLNAGVEKLFF
TRBV19	TRBD1	TRBJ1-5	NA	TGTGCCAGCTCAACAGGGGACGGGTTTCAGCCCCAGCATTTT	CASSTGDGFQPQHF
TRBV5-1	TRBD1	TRBJ1-2	NA	TGCGCCAGCGCCGGGACAGGGTTCGATGGCTACACCTTC	CASAGTGFDGYTF
TRBV27	TRBD2	TRBJ2-7	NA	TGTGCCAGCAAGGCGGGACTAGACGACTACGAGCAGTACTTC	CASKAGLDDYEQYF
TRBV2	TRBD1	TRBJ1-5	NA	TGTGCCAGCAGTAAATCCGGGACAGGGGGCGAGCCCCAGCATTTT	CASSKSGTGGEPQHF
TRBV9	NA	TRBJ1-2	NA	TGTGCCAGCAGCGTAGAAGTAGGGGCTGTCTATGGCTACACCTTC	CASSVEVGAVYGYTF
TRBV28	TRBD1	TRBJ1-5	NA	TGTGCCAGCAGTTGGGGTGGACAGGAGGGGAGCAAGCCCCAGCATTTT	CASSWGGQEGSKPQHF
TRBV10-3	TRBD2	TRBJ2-2	NA	TGTGCCATCAGTCAGGGCCTTACTAGCGGACCGAACACCGGGGAGCTGTTTTTT	CAISQGLTSGPNTGELFF
TRBV5-1	TRBD2	TRBJ2-1	NA	TGCGCCAGCAGCTCAGCGGGGAGGGTGGGTAATGAGCAGTTCTTC	CASSSAGRVGNEQFF
TRBV5-1	NA	TRBJ2-2	NA	TGCGCCAGCAGCCTAGACGGAGGCGTCAACACCGGGGAGCTGTTTTTT	CASSLDGGVNTGELFF
TRBV10-1	TRBD2	TRBJ2-3	once	TGCGCCAGCAGTGAATTAGCGGGTGGTCATACGCAGTATTTT	CASSELAGGHTQYF